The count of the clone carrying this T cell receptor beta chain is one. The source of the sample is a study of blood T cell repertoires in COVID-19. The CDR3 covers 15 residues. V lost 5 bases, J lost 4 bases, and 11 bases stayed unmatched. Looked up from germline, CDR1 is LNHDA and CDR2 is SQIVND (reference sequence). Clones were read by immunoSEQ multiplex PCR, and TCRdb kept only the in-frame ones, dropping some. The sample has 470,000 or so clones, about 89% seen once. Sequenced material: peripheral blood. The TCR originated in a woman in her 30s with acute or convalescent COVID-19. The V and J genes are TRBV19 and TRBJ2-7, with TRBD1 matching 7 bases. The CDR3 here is CASSPAGTAIYEQYF. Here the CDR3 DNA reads TGTGCCAGTAGTCCAGCCGGGACAGCAATTTACGAGCAGTACTTC.